The clone carrying this T cell receptor beta chain was recorded at least ten times. The germline V gene encodes CDR1 SGHRS and CDR2 YFSETQ. The CDR3 contains 16 residues. The V end was cut by 7 bases, the J end by 0 bases, with 18 bases between. A sample-barcoded 5' primer and a J-beta primer mix were used in a second PCR of roughly 7 to 12 cycles. TCRdb passed the 5' RACE reads through MiXCR, listing each CDR3 protein once. The data show about 730,000 distinct CDR3 sequences, about 42% seen once. This specimen comes from a study of blood T cells in healthy people across ages. V and J are TRBV5-1 and TRBJ2-3; possible D gene TRBD2, 6 bases. Sequenced input: blood. This sequence originates from a woman aged 60-75 years in good health. The CDR3 region is CASRLSGTPSTDTQYF. DNA for the CDR3: TGCGCCAGCCGCCTCAGTGGGACTCCTAGCACAGATACGCAGTATTTT.